The T cell receptor beta chain described here comes from a study of blood T cells in healthy people across ages. Study outcomes and limitations: As naive T cell percentage varied, TCR beta diversity correlated strongly with it. Among long-lived donors, naive CD4+ cells were more numerous and diversity higher than in aged donors.

The CDR3 runs 15 residues. V was clipped by 1 base and J by 5 bases, with 14 bases between them. Germline V gives CDR1 LGHDT, CDR2 YNNKEL (reference sequence). Donors were healthy Caucasian individuals from Russia aged about 6 to 95. Per individual sample, total RNA of at least 6 micrograms was extracted. A few counts support this clonotype. Its antigen is currently unknown. The second PCR ran roughly 7 to 12 cycles with a sample-barcoded 5' primer and J-beta primers. TCRdb re-called the 5' RACE reads through MiXCR, storing one row per CDR3 protein. The sample lists under 800,000 distinct CDR3 sequences; approximately 39% were seen once.

The chain links TRBV3-1 to TRBJ1-2; the D gene is possibly TRBD1 (6 bases). Sequenced input: blood. The TCR comes from a woman between 55 and 75 years old in good health. The CDR3 bases are TGTGCCAGCAGCCAAGGCGGGGGGGGCTCTTATGGCTACACCTTC. Translated, it gives CASSQGGGGSYGYTF.